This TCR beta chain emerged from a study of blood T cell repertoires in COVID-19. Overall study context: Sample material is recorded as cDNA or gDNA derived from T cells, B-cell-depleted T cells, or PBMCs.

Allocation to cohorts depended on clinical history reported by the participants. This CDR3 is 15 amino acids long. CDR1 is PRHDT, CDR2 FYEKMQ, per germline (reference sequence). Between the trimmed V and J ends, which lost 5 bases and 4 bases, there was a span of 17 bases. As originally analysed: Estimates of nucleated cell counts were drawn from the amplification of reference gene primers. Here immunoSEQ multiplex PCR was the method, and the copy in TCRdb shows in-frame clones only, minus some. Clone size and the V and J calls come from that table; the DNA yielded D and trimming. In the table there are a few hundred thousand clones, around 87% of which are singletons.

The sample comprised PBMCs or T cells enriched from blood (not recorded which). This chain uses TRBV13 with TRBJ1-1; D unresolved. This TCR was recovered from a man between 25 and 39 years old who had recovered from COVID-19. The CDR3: CASSPHQRWSTEAFF. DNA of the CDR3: TGTGCCAGCAGCCCCCACCAAAGGTGGAGCACTGAAGCTTTCTTT. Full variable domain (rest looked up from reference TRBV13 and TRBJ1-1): AAGVIQSPRHLIKEKRETATLKCYPIPRHDTVYWYQQGPGQDPQFLISFYEKMQSDKGSIPDRFSAQQFSDYHSELNMSSLELGDSALYFCASSPHQRWSTEAFFGQGTRLTVV.